This TCR beta chain came from a study of blood T cell repertoires in COVID-19. Study information: The United States, Italy and Spain provided the acute and convalescent COVID-19 samples. The cDNA or gDNA used as material had been derived from T cells, B-cell-depleted T cells, or PBMCs.

Concerning this clone: Within the sample, other DNA sequences also encode this same CDR3.

Original data processing: Estimates of nucleated cell counts were drawn from the amplification of reference gene primers. The method was immunoSEQ multiplex PCR; TCRdb's version includes in-frame clones alone and lacks a portion of them. That table supplies the V and J calls and clone size; D and trimming were determined from the DNA. This table has more than 100,000 clones, around 89% appearing once. Germline assignment: CDR1 DFQATT and CDR2 SNEGSKA (reference sequence). Trimming took 6 bases from V and 5 from J, leaving 9 bases between them. The CDR3 is made up of 11 amino acids. This clonotype originated in a man in his fifties or sixties with active or convalescent COVID-19. The rearrangement joins TRBV20-1 to TRBJ2-3; a possible D gene is TRBD2 (5 bases). Sequenced sample: peripheral blood. The CDR3 DNA reads TGCAGTGCCCACCGGGGAGATACGCAGTATTTT. Translated: CSAHRGDTQYF.